The rows below give T cell receptor beta chains drawn from one sample of a study of blood T cell repertoires in COVID-19. TCRdb's table, derived via immunoSEQ multiplex PCR, lists solely in-frame clones and lacks some. The repertoire holds 120,000 or so clones, roughly 90% seen once, with roughly 8% in the top ten. Sequencing was done on a sample of peripheral blood. These receptors came from a man aged 45 to 65 with acute or convalescent COVID-19. CDR3s include the opening cysteine and the closing phenylalanine or tryptophan. The D gene is left open where the match is weak. Only some rows state a clone size, as once, few, many or a class for expanded clones.

len: 13; v_gene: TRBV18; d_gene: TRBD1; abundance: -; j_gene: TRBJ1-2; CDR3aa: CASSSGQVDGYTF; CDR3nt: TGTGCCAGCTCATCAGGACAGGTGGATGGCTACACCTTC
len: 17; v_gene: TRBV3-1/TRBV3-2; d_gene: -; abundance: -; j_gene: TRBJ1-6; CDR3aa: CASSQEVPGSYNSPLHF; CDR3nt: TGTGCCAGCAGCCAAGAAGTCCCAGGCTCCTATAATTCACCCCTCCACTTT
len: 16; v_gene: TRBV6-2/TRBV6-3; d_gene: TRBD2; abundance: -; j_gene: TRBJ2-1; CDR3aa: CASSYISGRLYNEQFF; CDR3nt: TGTGCCAGCAGTTACATTAGCGGGAGACTCTACAATGAGCAGTTCTTC
len: 15; v_gene: TRBV11-2; d_gene: TRBD1; abundance: -; j_gene: TRBJ2-5; CDR3aa: CASSFPGQGPETQYF; CDR3nt: TGTGCCAGCAGCTTTCCGGGACAGGGGCCCGAGACCCAGTACTTC
len: 13; v_gene: TRBV5-4; d_gene: -; abundance: -; j_gene: TRBJ2-3; CDR3aa: CASSAVPGDTQYF; CDR3nt: TGTGCCAGCAGTGCCGTTCCGGGGGATACGCAGTATTTT
len: 17; v_gene: TRBV4-1; d_gene: -; abundance: -; j_gene: TRBJ2-3; CDR3aa: CASSQEPYPASTDTQYF; CDR3nt: TGCGCCAGCAGCCAAGAACCCTACCCCGCTAGCACAGATACGCAGTATTTT
len: 14; v_gene: TRBV7-2; d_gene: -; abundance: -; j_gene: TRBJ2-5; CDR3aa: CASSATGVRETQYF; CDR3nt: TGTGCCAGCAGCGCAACGGGAGTTCGAGAGACCCAGTACTTC
len: 16; v_gene: TRBV4-3; d_gene: -; abundance: -; j_gene: TRBJ1-5; CDR3aa: CASSQDFGQGGQPQHF; CDR3nt: TGCGCCAGCAGCCAAGATTTCGGGCAGGGAGGGCAGCCCCAGCATTTT
len: 16; v_gene: TRBV4-2; d_gene: TRBD1; abundance: -; j_gene: TRBJ2-2; CDR3aa: CASSQETGGRTGELFF; CDR3nt: TGTGCCAGCAGCCAAGAAACAGGGGGGCGAACCGGGGAGCTGTTTTTT
len: 16; v_gene: TRBV23-1; d_gene: TRBD1; abundance: -; j_gene: TRBJ2-5; CDR3aa: CASSPRTGGYQETQYF; CDR3nt: TGCGCCAGCAGTCCCCGGACAGGGGGGTACCAAGAGACCCAGTACTTC
len: 13; v_gene: TRBV18; d_gene: TRBD2; abundance: -; j_gene: TRBJ2-7; CDR3aa: CASSPQGGYEQYF; CDR3nt: TGTGCCAGCTCACCACAGGGAGGGTACGAGCAGTACTTC
len: 14; v_gene: TRBV19; d_gene: -; abundance: -; j_gene: TRBJ1-1; CDR3aa: CASSIVGRGTEAFF; CDR3nt: TGTGCCAGTAGTATAGTCGGGAGGGGTACTGAAGCTTTCTTT
len: 14; v_gene: TRBV28; d_gene: TRBD1; abundance: -; j_gene: TRBJ1-2; CDR3aa: CASRPLGDRAGYTF; CDR3nt: TGTGCCAGCAGGCCCTTGGGGGACAGGGCTGGCTACACCTTC
len: 15; v_gene: TRBV11-3; d_gene: TRBD1; abundance: -; j_gene: TRBJ2-7; CDR3aa: CASSSRTGGASEQYF; CDR3nt: TGTGCCAGCAGCTCAAGGACAGGGGGCGCGTCGGAGCAGTACTTC
len: 15; v_gene: TRBV5-6; d_gene: -; abundance: -; j_gene: TRBJ1-2; CDR3aa: CASSGAVRQIYGYTF; CDR3nt: TGTGCCAGCAGCGGGGCCGTACGGCAGATCTATGGCTACACCTTC
len: 14; v_gene: TRBV6-2/TRBV6-3; d_gene: -; abundance: -; j_gene: TRBJ2-1; CDR3aa: CASSWGLLYNEQFF; CDR3nt: TGTGCCAGCAGTTGGGGACTTCTTTACAATGAGCAGTTCTTC
len: 14; v_gene: TRBV3-1/TRBV3-2; d_gene: TRBD1; abundance: -; j_gene: TRBJ2-2; CDR3aa: CASSLTGITGELFF; CDR3nt: TGTGCCAGCAGCCTGACAGGGATTACCGGGGAGCTGTTTTTT
len: 13; v_gene: TRBV12-2; d_gene: -; abundance: -; j_gene: TRBJ2-3; CDR3aa: CASRLDSRDTQYF; CDR3nt: TGTGCAAGTCGCCTGGACAGCCGTGATACGCAGTATTTT
len: 13; v_gene: TRBV5-5; d_gene: -; abundance: once; j_gene: TRBJ1-1; CDR3aa: CASRVRENTEAFF; CDR3nt: TGTGCCAGCAGGGTCAGGGAGAACACTGAAGCTTTCTTT
len: 15; v_gene: TRBV5-1; d_gene: -; abundance: many; j_gene: TRBJ1-2; CDR3aa: CASSFGQPLEGGYTF; CDR3nt: TGCGCCAGCAGCTTTGGGCAGCCTCTTGAGGGTGGCTACACCTTC
len: 17; v_gene: TRBV11-3; d_gene: TRBD2; abundance: few; j_gene: TRBJ2-1; CDR3aa: CASSSRAPETGGNEQFF; CDR3nt: TGTGCCAGCAGCTCTAGGGCCCCTGAGACGGGGGGCAATGAGCAGTTCTTC
len: 19; v_gene: TRBV5-4; d_gene: -; abundance: -; j_gene: TRBJ2-3; CDR3aa: CASSLGQAALRYRADTQYF; CDR3nt: TGTGCCAGCAGCTTGGGGCAGGCCGCACTCCGTTACAGGGCAGATACGCAGTATTTT
len: 14; v_gene: TRBV6-1; d_gene: -; abundance: -; j_gene: TRBJ1-1; CDR3aa: CASSETRTPDEAFF; CDR3nt: TGTGCCAGCAGTGAAACACGGACACCTGACGAAGCTTTCTTT
len: 18; v_gene: TRBV7-6; d_gene: TRBD2; abundance: -; j_gene: TRBJ2-2; CDR3aa: CASSLALAGGPSTGELFF; CDR3nt: TGTGCCAGCAGCTTAGCGCTGGCGGGAGGGCCTAGCACCGGGGAGCTGTTTTTT
len: 14; v_gene: TRBV7-6; d_gene: TRBD1; abundance: -; j_gene: TRBJ1-6; CDR3aa: CASSPTGYGSPLHF; CDR3nt: TGTGCCAGCAGCCCGACAGGGTATGGCTCACCCCTCCACTTT
len: 15; v_gene: TRBV11-2; d_gene: TRBD1; abundance: -; j_gene: TRBJ2-7; CDR3aa: CASSLEAGGSYEQYF; CDR3nt: TGTGCCAGCAGCTTAGAGGCAGGGGGATCCTACGAGCAGTACTTC
len: 14; v_gene: TRBV6-5; d_gene: -; abundance: once; j_gene: TRBJ2-2; CDR3aa: CASNRRPNTGELFF; CDR3nt: TGTGCCAGCAACAGGAGACCGAACACCGGGGAGCTGTTTTTT
len: 14; v_gene: TRBV4-3; d_gene: -; abundance: -; j_gene: TRBJ1-1; CDR3aa: CASSQALEQFEAFF; CDR3nt: TGCGCCAGCAGCCAAGCTCTAGAGCAGTTTGAAGCTTTCTTT
len: 14; v_gene: TRBV2; d_gene: TRBD2; abundance: -; j_gene: TRBJ2-5; CDR3aa: CASRVGTRSETQYF; CDR3nt: TGTGCCAGCAGGGTCGGGACTAGGAGTGAGACCCAGTACTTC
len: 15; v_gene: TRBV30; d_gene: TRBD1; abundance: -; j_gene: TRBJ2-3; CDR3aa: CAWVAGTGDTDTQYF; CDR3nt: TGTGCCTGGGTTGCCGGGACAGGGGACACAGATACGCAGTATTTT
len: 13; v_gene: TRBV27; d_gene: -; abundance: -; j_gene: TRBJ2-3; CDR3aa: CASSFRGTDTQYF; CDR3nt: TGTGCCAGCAGTTTTCGGGGGACAGATACGCAGTATTTT
len: 19; v_gene: TRBV11-2; d_gene: TRBD2; abundance: -; j_gene: TRBJ2-1; CDR3aa: CASSLGVLTGGPSYNEQFF; CDR3nt: TGTGCCAGCAGCTTAGGTGTCCTGACGGGAGGCCCCTCCTACAATGAGCAGTTCTTC
len: 14; v_gene: TRBV27; d_gene: TRBD1; abundance: few; j_gene: TRBJ2-1; CDR3aa: CASRQGRFTNEQFF; CDR3nt: TGTGCCAGCCGACAGGGGAGGTTCACCAATGAGCAGTTCTTC
len: 15; v_gene: TRBV24-1; d_gene: -; abundance: -; j_gene: TRBJ1-1; CDR3aa: CATSDLKKARTEAFF; CDR3nt: TGTGCCACCAGTGATTTGAAAAAGGCTAGGACTGAAGCTTTCTTT
len: 16; v_gene: TRBV27; d_gene: TRBD2; abundance: -; j_gene: TRBJ2-1; CDR3aa: CASSLAGGPSYNEQFF; CDR3nt: TGTGCCAGCAGTCTAGCGGGAGGTCCAAGCTACAATGAGCAGTTCTTC
len: 13; v_gene: TRBV27; d_gene: -; abundance: -; j_gene: TRBJ1-5; CDR3aa: CASSLSGEQPQHF; CDR3nt: TGTGCCAGCAGCTTATCCGGGGAACAGCCCCAGCATTTT
len: 12; v_gene: TRBV5-1; d_gene: -; abundance: -; j_gene: TRBJ1-1; CDR3aa: CASSSDSLEAFF; CDR3nt: TGCGCCAGCAGCTCCGACAGTCTTGAAGCTTTCTTT
len: 13; v_gene: TRBV12-3/TRBV12-4; d_gene: -; abundance: -; j_gene: TRBJ1-1; CDR3aa: CASSLPGNTEAFF; CDR3nt: TGTGCCAGCAGCCTCCCAGGGAACACTGAAGCTTTCTTT
len: 14; v_gene: TRBV19; d_gene: -; abundance: -; j_gene: TRBJ1-1; CDR3aa: CASTYRGGNTEAFF; CDR3nt: TGTGCCAGTACCTATCGAGGAGGTAACACTGAAGCTTTCTTT
len: 12; v_gene: TRBV2; d_gene: TRBD2; abundance: -; j_gene: TRBJ2-3; CDR3aa: CASSGRERQQYF; CDR3nt: TGTGCCAGCAGTGGGCGGGAGCGCCAACAGTATTTT
len: 15; v_gene: TRBV9; d_gene: TRBD1; abundance: few; j_gene: TRBJ2-7; CDR3aa: CASSPRQGSTYEQYF; CDR3nt: TGTGCCAGCAGCCCTCGACAGGGGTCTACCTACGAGCAGTACTTC
len: 13; v_gene: TRBV19; d_gene: TRBD1; abundance: once; j_gene: TRBJ1-6; CDR3aa: CASTDTGVSPLHF; CDR3nt: TGTGCCAGTACCGATACAGGGGTTTCACCCCTCCACTTT
len: 14; v_gene: TRBV9; d_gene: -; abundance: -; j_gene: TRBJ1-2; CDR3aa: CASSVVGADYGYTF; CDR3nt: TGTGCCAGCAGCGTAGTTGGGGCCGACTATGGCTACACCTTC
len: 12; v_gene: TRBV30; d_gene: -; abundance: -; j_gene: TRBJ2-2; CDR3aa: CALSPQTGELFF; CDR3nt: TGTGCCTTATCCCCGCAGACCGGGGAGCTGTTTTTT
len: 13; v_gene: TRBV12-3/TRBV12-4; d_gene: -; abundance: -; j_gene: TRBJ1-2; CDR3aa: CASSSTDSYGYTF; CDR3nt: TGTGCCAGCAGTTCCACGGACAGCTATGGCTACACCTTC
len: 16; v_gene: TRBV18; d_gene: TRBD1; abundance: -; j_gene: TRBJ1-5; CDR3aa: CASSPFPGGSNQPQHF; CDR3nt: TGTGCCAGCTCACCATTCCCAGGGGGTAGCAATCAGCCCCAGCATTTT
len: 17; v_gene: TRBV10-3; d_gene: TRBD2; abundance: -; j_gene: TRBJ2-6; CDR3aa: CAISTGTSASGANVLTF; CDR3nt: TGTGCCATCAGTACCGGGACTAGCGCCTCTGGGGCCAACGTCCTGACTTTC
len: 15; v_gene: TRBV11-2; d_gene: TRBD2; abundance: few; j_gene: TRBJ2-1; CDR3aa: CASSLGFSGRDEQFF; CDR3nt: TGTGCCAGCAGCTTAGGCTTTAGCGGGAGAGATGAGCAGTTCTTC
len: 14; v_gene: TRBV5-5; d_gene: -; abundance: -; j_gene: TRBJ2-3; CDR3aa: CASSLVVSTDTQYF; CDR3nt: TGTGCCAGCAGCTTGGTCGTTAGCACAGATACGCAGTATTTT
len: 13; v_gene: TRBV30; d_gene: -; abundance: -; j_gene: TRBJ1-3; CDR3aa: CAWSRTEGNTIYF; CDR3nt: TGTGCCTGGAGTAGGACAGAGGGAAACACCATATATTTT
len: 14; v_gene: TRBV3-1/TRBV3-2; d_gene: TRBD1; abundance: -; j_gene: TRBJ1-6; CDR3aa: CASSATGDGSPLHF; CDR3nt: TGTGCCAGCAGCGCGACAGGGGACGGATCACCCCTCCACTTT
len: 15; v_gene: TRBV19; d_gene: TRBD1; abundance: few; j_gene: TRBJ2-7; CDR3aa: CASSISGQNSYEQYF; CDR3nt: TGTGCCAGTAGTATCTCGGGACAGAACTCCTACGAGCAGTACTTC
len: 16; v_gene: TRBV9; d_gene: TRBD2; abundance: -; j_gene: TRBJ2-3; CDR3aa: CASSLSSGRGTDTQYF; CDR3nt: TGTGCCAGCAGCCTATCTAGCGGGAGAGGGACAGATACGCAGTATTTT
len: 16; v_gene: TRBV19; d_gene: TRBD1; abundance: -; j_gene: TRBJ2-6; CDR3aa: CASTEGGAPGANVLTF; CDR3nt: TGTGCCAGTACCGAAGGGGGCGCCCCTGGGGCCAACGTCCTGACTTTC
len: 13; v_gene: TRBV5-6; d_gene: -; abundance: -; j_gene: TRBJ1-2; CDR3aa: CASSLGPGYGYTF; CDR3nt: TGTGCCAGCAGCTTGGGACCGGGATATGGCTACACCTTC
len: 14; v_gene: TRBV30; d_gene: TRBD1; abundance: once; j_gene: TRBJ1-2; CDR3aa: CAWSRGVTGGGYTF; CDR3nt: TGTGCCTGGAGTCGGGGGGTAACAGGGGGTGGCTACACCTTC
len: 18; v_gene: TRBV27; d_gene: -; abundance: -; j_gene: TRBJ1-4; CDR3aa: CASSFLSVPGGGNEKLFF; CDR3nt: TGTGCCAGCAGTTTTCTCTCGGTTCCGGGGGGCGGTAATGAAAAACTGTTTTTT
len: 16; v_gene: TRBV5-5; d_gene: TRBD1; abundance: -; j_gene: TRBJ1-6; CDR3aa: CASSLAQTGGGSPLHF; CDR3nt: TGTGCCAGCAGCCTCGCTCAGACAGGGGGTGGGTCACCCCTCCACTTT